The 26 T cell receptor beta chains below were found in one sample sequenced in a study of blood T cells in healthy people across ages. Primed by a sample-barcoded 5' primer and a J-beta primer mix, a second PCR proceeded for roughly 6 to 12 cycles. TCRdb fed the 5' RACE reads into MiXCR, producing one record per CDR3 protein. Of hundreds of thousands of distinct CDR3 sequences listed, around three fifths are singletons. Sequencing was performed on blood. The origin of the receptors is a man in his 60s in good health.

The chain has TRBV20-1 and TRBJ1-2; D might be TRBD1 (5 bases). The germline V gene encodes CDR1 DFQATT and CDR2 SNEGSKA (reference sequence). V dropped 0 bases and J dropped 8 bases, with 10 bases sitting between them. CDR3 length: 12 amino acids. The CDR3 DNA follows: TGCAGTGCTAGAGATAACGGGGGGGGCTACACCTTC. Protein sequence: CSARDNGGGYTF.

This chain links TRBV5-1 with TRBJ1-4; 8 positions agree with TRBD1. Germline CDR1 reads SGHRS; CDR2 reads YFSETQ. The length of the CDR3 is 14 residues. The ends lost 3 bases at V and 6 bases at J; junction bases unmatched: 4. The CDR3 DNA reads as TGCGCCAGCAGCTCCGGGACAGGTCATGAAAAACTGTTTTTT. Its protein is CASSSGTGHEKLFF. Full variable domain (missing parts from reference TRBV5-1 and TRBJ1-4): KAGVTQTPRYLIKTRGQQVTLSCSPISGHRSVSWYQQTPGQGLQFLFEYFSETQRNKGNFPGRFSGRQFSNSRSEMNVSTLELGDSALYLCASSSGTGHEKLFFGSGTQLSVL.

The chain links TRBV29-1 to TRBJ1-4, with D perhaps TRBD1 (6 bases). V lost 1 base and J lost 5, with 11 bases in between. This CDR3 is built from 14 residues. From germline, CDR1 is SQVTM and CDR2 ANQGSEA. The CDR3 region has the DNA TGCAGCGTTGAAGTCGGGACATACAATGAAAAACTGTTTTTT. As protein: CSVEVGTYNEKLFF.

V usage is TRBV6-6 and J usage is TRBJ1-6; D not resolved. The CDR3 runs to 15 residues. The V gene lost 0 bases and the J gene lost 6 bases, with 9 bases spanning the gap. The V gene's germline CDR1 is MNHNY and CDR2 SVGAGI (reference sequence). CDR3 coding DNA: TGTGCCAGCAGTTACTCGATTCTCTCTAATTCACCCCTCCACTTT. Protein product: CASSYSILSNSPLHF.

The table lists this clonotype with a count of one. The CDR3 DNA is TGCGCCAGCAGCCTCACGGGGGCTAGCGCAACCTACAATGAGCAGTACTTC. It is translated as CASSLTGASATYNEQYF. The chain links TRBV4-1 to TRBJ2-1; D may correspond to TRBD1 or TRBD2 (6 bases each). The J call is uncertain, as TRBJ2-7 better fits the DNA end. This CDR3 contains 17 residues. CDR1 MGHRA and CDR2 YSYEKL come from the germline V gene.

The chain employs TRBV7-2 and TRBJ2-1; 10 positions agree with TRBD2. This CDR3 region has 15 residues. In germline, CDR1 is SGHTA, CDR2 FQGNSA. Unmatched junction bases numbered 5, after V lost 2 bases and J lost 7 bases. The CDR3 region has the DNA TGTGCCAGCAGCTTATTGAGCGGGGGGGCAAATGAGCAGTTCTTC. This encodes CASSLLSGGANEQFF.

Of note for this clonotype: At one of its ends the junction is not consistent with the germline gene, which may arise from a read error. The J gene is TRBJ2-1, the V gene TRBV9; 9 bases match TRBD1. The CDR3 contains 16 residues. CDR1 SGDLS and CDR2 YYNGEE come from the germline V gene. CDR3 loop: CASSPGTGKLYNVQFF. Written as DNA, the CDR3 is TGTGCCAGCAGCCCCGGGACAGGGAAACTCTACAATGTGCAGTTCTTC.

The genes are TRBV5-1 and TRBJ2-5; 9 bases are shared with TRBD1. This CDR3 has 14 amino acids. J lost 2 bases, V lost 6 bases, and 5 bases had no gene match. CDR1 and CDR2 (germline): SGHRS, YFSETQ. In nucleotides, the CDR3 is TGCGCCAGCACCAGGACAGGGGTGCAAGAGACCCAGTACTTC. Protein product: CASTRTGVQETQYF.

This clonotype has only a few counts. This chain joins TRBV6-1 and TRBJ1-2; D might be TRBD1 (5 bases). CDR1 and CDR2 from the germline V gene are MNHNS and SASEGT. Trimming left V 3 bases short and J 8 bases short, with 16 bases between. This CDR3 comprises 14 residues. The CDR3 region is CASSDIRDQEGYTF. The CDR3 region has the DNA TGTGCCAGCAGTGACATCCGGGACCAAGAGGGCTACACCTTC.

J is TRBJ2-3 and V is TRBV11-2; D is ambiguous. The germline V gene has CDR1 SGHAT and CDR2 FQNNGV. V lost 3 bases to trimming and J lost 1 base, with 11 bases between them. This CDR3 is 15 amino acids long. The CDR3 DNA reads TGTGCCAGCAGCTTCAACTGGATCGGCACAGATACGCAGTATTTT. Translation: CASSFNWIGTDTQYF.

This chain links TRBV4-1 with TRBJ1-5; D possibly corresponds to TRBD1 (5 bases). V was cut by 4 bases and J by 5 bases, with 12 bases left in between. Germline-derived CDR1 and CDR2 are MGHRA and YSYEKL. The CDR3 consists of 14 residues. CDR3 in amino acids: CASSPDSGDQPQHF. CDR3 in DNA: TGCGCCAGCAGCCCAGACAGCGGAGATCAGCCCCAGCATTTT.

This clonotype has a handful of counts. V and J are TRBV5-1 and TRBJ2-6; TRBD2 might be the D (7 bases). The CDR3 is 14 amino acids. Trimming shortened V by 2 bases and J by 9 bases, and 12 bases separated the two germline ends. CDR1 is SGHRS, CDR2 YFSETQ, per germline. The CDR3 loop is CASSFGGPNNVLTF. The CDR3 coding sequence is TGCGCCAGCAGCTTCGGGGGGCCAAACAACGTCCTGACTTTC.

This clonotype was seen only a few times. This CDR3 is CASSKTSGSYNEQFF. As DNA, the CDR3 is TGTGCCAGCAGTAAGACCAGCGGGTCCTACAATGAGCAGTTCTTC. J is TRBJ2-1 and V is TRBV5-5; possibly TRBD2 for D (6 bases). Trimming removed 5 bases from V and 1 base from J, with 13 bases in between. CDR1 and CDR2 from the germline V gene are SGHKS and YYEKEE (reference sequence). There are 15 residues in the CDR3.

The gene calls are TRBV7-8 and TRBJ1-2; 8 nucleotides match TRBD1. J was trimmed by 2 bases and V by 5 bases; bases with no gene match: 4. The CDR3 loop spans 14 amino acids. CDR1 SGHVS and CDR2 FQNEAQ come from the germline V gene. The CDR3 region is CASSKGQVNYGYTF. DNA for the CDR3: TGTGCCAGCAGCAAGGGACAGGTCAACTATGGCTACACCTTC.

CDR3 in DNA: TGTGCCAGCAGCTTAAGTCCGGGACAGGGGCTTGGCTACACCTTC. It yields the protein CASSLSPGQGLGYTF. The chain employs TRBV11-2 and TRBJ1-2; 10 positions agree with TRBD1. CDR1 is SGHAT and CDR2 is FQNNGV in the germline V gene. Unmatched junction bases numbered 7, after V lost 2 bases and J lost 7 bases. CDR3 length equals 15 residues. Full variable domain (outside the CDR3, taken from reference TRBV11-2 and TRBJ1-2): EAGVAQSPRYKIIEKRQSVAFWCNPISGHATLYWYQQILGQGPKLLIQFQNNGVVDDSQLPKDRFSAERLKGVDSTLKIQPAKLEDSAVYLCASSLSPGQGLGYTFGSGTRLTVV.

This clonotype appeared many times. CDR3 coding DNA: TGCGCCAGCAGCCCGGGACTAGCGGAAGAGACCCAGTACTTC. Encoded protein: CASSPGLAEETQYF. This sequence joins TRBV4-1 and TRBJ2-5; 11 bases are a match to TRBD2. Losses at the gene ends were 4 bases for V and 3 bases for J; bases not matched to a gene: 1. This CDR3 contains 14 residues. Germline V gene data show CDR1 as MGHRA and CDR2 as YSYEKL.

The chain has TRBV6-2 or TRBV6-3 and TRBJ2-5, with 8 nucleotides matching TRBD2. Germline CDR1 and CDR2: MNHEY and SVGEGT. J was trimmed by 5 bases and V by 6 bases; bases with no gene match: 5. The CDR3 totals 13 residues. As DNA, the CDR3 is TGTGCCAGCAGACCGGGGGGGCTGGAGACCCAGTACTTC. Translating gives CASRPGGLETQYF.

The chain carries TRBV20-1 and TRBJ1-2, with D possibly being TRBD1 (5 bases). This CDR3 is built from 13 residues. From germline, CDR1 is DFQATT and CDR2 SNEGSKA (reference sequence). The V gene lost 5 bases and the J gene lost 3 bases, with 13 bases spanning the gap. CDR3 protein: CSAPRGEDYGYTF. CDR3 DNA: TGCAGTGCTCCCCGGGGGGAGGACTATGGCTACACCTTC.

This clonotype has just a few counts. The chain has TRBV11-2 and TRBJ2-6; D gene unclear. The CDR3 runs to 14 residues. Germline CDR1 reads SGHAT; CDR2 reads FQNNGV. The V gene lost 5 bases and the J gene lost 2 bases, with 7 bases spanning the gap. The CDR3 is CASSPSTGANVLTF. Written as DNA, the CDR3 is TGTGCCAGCAGCCCCAGCACTGGGGCCAACGTCCTGACTTTC.

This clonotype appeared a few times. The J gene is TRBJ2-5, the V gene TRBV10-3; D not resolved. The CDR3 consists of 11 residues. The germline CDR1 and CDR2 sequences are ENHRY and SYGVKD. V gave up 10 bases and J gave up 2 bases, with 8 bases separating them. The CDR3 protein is CATRTQETQYF. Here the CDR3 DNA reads TGTGCCACACGGACGCAAGAGACCCAGTACTTC.

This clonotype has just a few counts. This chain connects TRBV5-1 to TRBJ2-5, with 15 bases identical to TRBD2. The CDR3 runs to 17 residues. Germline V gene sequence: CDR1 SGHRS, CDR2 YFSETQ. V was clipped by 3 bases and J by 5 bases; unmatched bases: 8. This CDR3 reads CASSSGLAGGPRETQYF. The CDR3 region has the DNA TGCGCCAGCAGCTCCGGACTAGCGGGGGGGCCCCGGGAGACCCAGTACTTC.

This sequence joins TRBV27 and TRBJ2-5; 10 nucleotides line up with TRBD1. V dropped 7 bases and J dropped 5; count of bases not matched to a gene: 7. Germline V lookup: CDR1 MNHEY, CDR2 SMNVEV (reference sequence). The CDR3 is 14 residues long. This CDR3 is CASTSTGGEETQYF. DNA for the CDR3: TGTGCCAGCACCTCGACAGGGGGCGAGGAGACCCAGTACTTC.

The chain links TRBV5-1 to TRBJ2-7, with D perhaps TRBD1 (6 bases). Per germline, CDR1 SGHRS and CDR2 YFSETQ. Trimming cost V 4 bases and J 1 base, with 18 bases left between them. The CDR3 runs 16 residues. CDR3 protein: CASSGDRSGSSYEQYF. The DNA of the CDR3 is TGCGCCAGCAGCGGAGACAGGTCGGGGTCTTCCTACGAGCAGTACTTC.

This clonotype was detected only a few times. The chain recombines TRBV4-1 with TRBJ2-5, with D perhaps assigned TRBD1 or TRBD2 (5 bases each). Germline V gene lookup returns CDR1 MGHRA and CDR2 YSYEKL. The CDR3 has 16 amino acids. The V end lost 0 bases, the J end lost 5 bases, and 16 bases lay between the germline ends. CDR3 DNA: TGCGCCAGCAGCCAAGAAGGGGTTCCATGGGAGGAGACCCAGTACTTC. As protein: CASSQEGVPWEETQYF.

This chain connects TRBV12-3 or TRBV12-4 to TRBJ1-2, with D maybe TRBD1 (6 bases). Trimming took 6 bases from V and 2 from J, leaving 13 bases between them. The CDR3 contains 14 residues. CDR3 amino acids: CASRAEGGNYGYTF. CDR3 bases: TGTGCCAGCAGGGCGGAGGGGGGAAACTATGGCTACACCTTC.

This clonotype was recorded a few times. As DNA, the CDR3 is TGTGCCAGCAGTTTAGCTACCGGGACAGGGTTTCAGAGTACCAAAAACATTCAGTACTTC. This encodes CASSLATGTGFQSTKNIQYF. The V gene is TRBV12-3 or TRBV12-4, the J gene TRBJ2-4; TRBD1 matches at 9 bases. The CDR3 spans 20 residues. V gave up 0 bases and J gave up 2 bases; unmatched junction bases: 14.